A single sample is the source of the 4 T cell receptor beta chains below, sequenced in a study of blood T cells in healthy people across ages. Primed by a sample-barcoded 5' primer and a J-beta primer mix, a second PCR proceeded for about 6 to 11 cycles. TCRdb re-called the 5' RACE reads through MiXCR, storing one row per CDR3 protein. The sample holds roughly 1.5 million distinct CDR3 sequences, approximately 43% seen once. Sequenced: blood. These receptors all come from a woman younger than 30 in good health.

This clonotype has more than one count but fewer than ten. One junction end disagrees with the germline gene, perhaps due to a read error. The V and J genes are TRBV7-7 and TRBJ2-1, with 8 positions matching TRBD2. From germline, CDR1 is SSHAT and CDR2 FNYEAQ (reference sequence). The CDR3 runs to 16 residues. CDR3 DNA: TGTGCTAGCAGCTTAGAGGCCAGCGGGGGCTACAATGAGCAGTTCTTC. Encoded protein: CASSLEASGGYNEQFF.

The CDR3 sequence: CASSQGPGRLETQYF. CDR3 nucleotides: TGCGCCAGCAGCCAAGGTCCAGGGCGGTTGGAGACCCAGTACTTC. This chain uses TRBV4-1 with TRBJ2-7, with D perhaps matching TRBD1 (5 bases). TRBJ2-5 matches the DNA end more closely, so the J call is doubtful. Per the germline V gene, CDR1 is MGHRA and CDR2 is YSYEKL. The CDR3 is made up of 15 amino acids.

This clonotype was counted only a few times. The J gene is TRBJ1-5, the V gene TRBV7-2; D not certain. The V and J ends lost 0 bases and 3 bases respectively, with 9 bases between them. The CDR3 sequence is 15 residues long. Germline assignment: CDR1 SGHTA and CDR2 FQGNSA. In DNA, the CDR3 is TGTGCCAGCAGCTTAGCTACAGTTTCCAATCAGCCCCAGCATTTT. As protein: CASSLATVSNQPQHF.

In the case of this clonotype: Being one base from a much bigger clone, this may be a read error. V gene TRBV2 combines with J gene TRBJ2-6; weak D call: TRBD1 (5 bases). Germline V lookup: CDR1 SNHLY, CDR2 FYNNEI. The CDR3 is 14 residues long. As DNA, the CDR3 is TGTGCCAGCAGAATTAGCTCTGGGGCCAGCGTCCTGACTTTC. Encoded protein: CASRISSGASVLTF.